Listed below are T cell receptor beta chains from one sample, sequenced in a study of T cell repertoires in cytomegalovirus infection. From the reads, TCRdb called clonotypes with MiXCR, one entry per CDR3 protein. The table has around 130,000 distinct CDR3 sequences, roughly 9% seen once. The specimen was PBMCs. These receptors were obtained from a human donor in good health (CMV status not recorded). Some clones in this sample may be carry-over from other donors' samples. The CDR3 runs from the conserved cysteine through the conserved F or W. A D gene is named only where the DNA matches it firmly. Where a row states a size, it is once, few, many or the class of an expanded clone; other rows omit it.

d_gene	v_gene	abundance	j_gene	CDR3nt	CDR3aa
-	TRBV29-1	-	TRBJ2-7	TGCAGCGTTGTTATCCGGGTTGGATACGAGCAGTACTTC	CSVVIRVGYEQYF
-	TRBV29-1	few	TRBJ1-1	TGCAGCGGTCAACCGGGCCAAGGGAGGGCTTTCTTT	CSGQPGQGRAFF
-	TRBV7-2	many	TRBJ1-5	TGTGCCAGCAGCTCCGAGGGAAGGGCCGATCAGCCCCAGCATTTT	CASSSEGRADQPQHF
-	TRBV6-6	-	TRBJ1-4	TGTGCCAGCAGTCACCCGGATGCAACTAATGAAAAACTGTTTTTT	CASSHPDATNEKLFF
TRBD1	TRBV11-2	many	TRBJ2-1	TGTGCCAGCAGCTTATTGTGGGACAGGGTATACAATGAGCAGTTCTTC	CASSLLWDRVYNEQFF
-	TRBV20-1	-	TRBJ1-5	TGCAGTGCTAGACCTGACAGCAGCAATCAGCCCCAGCATTTT	CSARPDSSNQPQHF
TRBD2	TRBV20-1	few	TRBJ2-1	TGCAGTGCTACAGATAGGACTAGCGGGGGGCGTAATGAGCAGTTCTTC	CSATDRTSGGRNEQFF
-	TRBV2	few	TRBJ1-1	TGTGCCAGCTTTGGGGCAGGGAACACTGAAGCTTTCTTT	CASFGAGNTEAFF
-	TRBV7-2	many	TRBJ2-1	TGTGCCAGCAGCTTAGATGCGGGGAGGAATGAGCAGTTCTTC	CASSLDAGRNEQFF
-	TRBV12-3/TRBV12-4	many	TRBJ1-5	TGTGCCAGCAGTTTATCGGGGGGTTGGCAGCCCCAGCATTTT	CASSLSGGWQPQHF
TRBD1	TRBV5-1	few	TRBJ2-7	TGCGCCAGCAGCCCCGAGGACAGGGTGTTGGACGAGCAGTACTTC	CASSPEDRVLDEQYF
TRBD1	TRBV6-5	-	TRBJ2-5	TGTGCCAGCAGGGGGGACAGGGCAAGAGAGACCCAGTACTTC	CASRGDRARETQYF
-	TRBV27	few	TRBJ1-5	TGTGCCAGCAGTCCCCGGGGAGGGCGGAATCAGCCCCAGCATTTT	CASSPRGGRNQPQHF
-	TRBV7-2	many	TRBJ2-3	TGTGCCAGCAGCTTAGATTTGTGGGGGTCAGATACGCAGTATTTT	CASSLDLWGSDTQYF
TRBD1	TRBV11-2	many	TRBJ1-1	TGTGCCAGCACCCCGGGACAGGGAGGGACTGAAGCTTTCTTT	CASTPGQGGTEAFF
-	TRBV2	many	TRBJ2-1	TGTGCCAGCAGTCCGGGACTTAACAATGAGCAGTTCTTC	CASSPGLNNEQFF